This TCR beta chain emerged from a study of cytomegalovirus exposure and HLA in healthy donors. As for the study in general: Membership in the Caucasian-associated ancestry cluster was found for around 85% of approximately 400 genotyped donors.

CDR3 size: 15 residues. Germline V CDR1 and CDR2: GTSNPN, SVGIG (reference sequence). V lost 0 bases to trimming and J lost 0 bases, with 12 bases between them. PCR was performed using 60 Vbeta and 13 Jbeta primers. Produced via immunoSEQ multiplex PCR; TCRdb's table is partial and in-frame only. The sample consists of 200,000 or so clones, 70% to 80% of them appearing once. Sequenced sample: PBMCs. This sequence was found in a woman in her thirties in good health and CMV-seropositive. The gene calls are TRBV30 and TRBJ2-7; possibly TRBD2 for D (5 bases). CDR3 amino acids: CAWSVPGGFSYEQYF. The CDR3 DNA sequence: TGTGCCTGGAGTGTACCGGGCGGGTTCTCCTACGAGCAGTACTTC. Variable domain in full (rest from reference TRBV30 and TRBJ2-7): SQTIHQWPATLVQPVGSPLSLECTVEGTSNPNLYWYRQAAGRGLQLLFYSVGIGQISSEVPQNLSASRPQDRQFILSSKKLLLSDSGFYLCAWSVPGGFSYEQYFGPGTRLTVT.